This paragraph covers one T cell receptor (beta chain) sequence. Its antigen is undetermined. The sample originates from a study of Ad26.COV2.S vaccination and SARS-CoV-2 variants. Study details: Donor had been placed in the Ad26.COV2.S arm of the COV1001 trial. Participants got Ad26.COV2.S intramuscularly, once or twice 56 days apart.

Study-wide points: With respect to non-spike TCR breadth, vaccine and placebo recipients were similar. Vaccinees reportedly had broad spike-specific CD8+ and CD4+ T cell responses.

Assay used: immunoSEQ multiplex PCR; TCRdb lists only in-frame clones, some missing. There are about 350,000 clones in the sample; 80% to 90% occur only once, and around 3.6% lies in the top ten. The CDR3 covers 15 residues. Germline-derived CDR1 and CDR2 are MNHEY and SMNVEV (reference sequence). The trim removed 0 bases at V and 6 bases at J, leaving 7 bases unmatched. Treatment denoted: 15 to 20 received Ad26.COV2.S at low or high dose, single or two shots; roughly five received placebo; per-sample allocation not given. At day 63 after the first vaccine or placebo injection, samples were drawn. The sequencing here drew on peripheral blood, taken in a trial of Ad26.COV2.S vaccine versus placebo. The chain combines TRBV27 with TRBJ2-7; TRBD1 agrees at 8 bases. This TCR derives from a person between 18 and 59 years old who received the Ad26.COV2.S COVID-19 vaccine or a placebo. In DNA form, the CDR3 reads TGTGCCAGCAGTTTATCGACAGGGGTGCTGATCGAGCAGTACTTC. It is translated as CASSLSTGVLIEQYF.